The 29 T cell receptor beta chains given below trace back to one sample, sequenced in a study of T cells after yellow fever vaccination. One entry per CDR3 protein, called by TCRdb with MiXCR from the 5' RACE reads. The data show 300,000 to 350,000 distinct CDR3 sequences, around 4.5% seen once. Source: PBMCs, taken 15 days after the yellow fever booster vaccination. Receptors originate from a man aged 18-30 years who received the YFV17D yellow fever vaccine.

In this sample, this clonotype turned up many times. V gene TRBV10-3 combines with J gene TRBJ2-5; 15 nucleotides match TRBD2. The germline V gene encodes CDR1 ENHRY and CDR2 SYGVKD. CDR3 length: 14 amino acids. The J segment lost 3 bases and the V segment lost 10 bases, leaving 3 bases of the junction unmatched. The CDR3 region is CATGLAGGKETQYF. DNA of the CDR3: TGTGCCACCGGACTAGCGGGGGGGAAAGAGACCCAGTACTTC.

This clonotype has at least ten counts. The chain is built from TRBV6-2 or TRBV6-3 and TRBJ2-3; 8 bases align to TRBD1. CDR1 is MNHEY and CDR2 is SVGEGT in the germline V gene. This CDR3 spans 14 amino acids. V lost 3 bases, J lost 5 bases, and 4 bases stayed unmatched. This chain's CDR3 is CASSYAGTGDTQYF. CDR3 coding DNA: TGTGCCAGCAGTTATGCGGGGACAGGAGATACGCAGTATTTT.

The chain has TRBV7-2 and TRBJ1-6; D unresolved. The CDR3 has 13 residues. Germline assignment: CDR1 SGHTA and CDR2 FQGNSA. The V end lost 5 bases, the J end lost 10 bases, and 12 bases lay between the germline ends. The CDR3 loop reads CASSPGWGSPLHF. In nucleotides, the CDR3 is TGTGCCAGCAGCCCCGGTTGGGGATCACCCCTCCACTTT.

This clonotype was recorded many times. The rearrangement uses TRBV6-5 and TRBJ1-5; the D gene is possibly TRBD1 (5 bases). V shed 6 bases and J shed 1 base, with 7 bases lying between them. The CDR3 sequence is 13 residues long. CDR1 is MNHEY, CDR2 SVGAGI, per germline. In nucleotides, the CDR3 is TGTGCCAGCAGAGGGGTCAGCAATCAGCCCCAGCATTTT. Its protein product is CASRGVSNQPQHF.

There are many counts of this clonotype. The chain employs TRBV7-2 and TRBJ1-6; D is possibly TRBD1 (5 bases). This CDR3 has 14 residues. Germline CDR1 is SGHTA and CDR2 is FQGNSA. V gave up 3 bases and J gave up 7 bases, with 10 bases separating them. For the CDR3, the DNA is TGTGCCAGCAGCTTGGGACCTACCAATTCACCCCTCCACTTT. Protein: CASSLGPTNSPLHF.

In DNA, the CDR3 is TGCAGCGTTGCTAAGGGCGCGAACACTGAAGCTTTCTTT. Amino acids: CSVAKGANTEAFF. The rearrangement links TRBV29-1 to TRBJ1-1; D not resolved. Trimming cost V 4 bases and J 1 base, with 10 bases left between them. Germline assignment: CDR1 SQVTM and CDR2 ANQGSEA. This CDR3 is 13 amino acids long.

This clonotype showed up just a few times. The chain is built from TRBV12-3 or TRBV12-4 and TRBJ2-5; tentative D call: TRBD1 (7 bases). CDR3 length: 12 amino acids. V was trimmed by 8 bases and J by 5 bases, leaving 12 bases between them. The CDR3 DNA sequence: TGTGCCAGCGAGGGGGCGGGGGAGACCCAGTACTTC. Its protein product is CASEGAGETQYF.

This clonotype has ten or more counts. This rearrangement joins TRBV5-1 to TRBJ2-7; 8 bases agree with TRBD1. The V gene end was trimmed by 1 base and the J gene end by 5 bases; junction bases not matched to a gene: 2. The V gene's germline CDR1 is SGHRS and CDR2 YFSETQ. This CDR3 is built from 13 residues. The CDR3 bases are TGCGCCAGCAGCTTGCAGGGGGCGGACGAGCAGTACTTC. Protein product: CASSLQGADEQYF.

This chain connects TRBV20-1 to TRBJ2-3, with D maybe TRBD1 (6 bases). Between the trimmed V and J ends, which lost 6 bases and 0 bases, there was a span of 16 bases. The CDR3 is 15 residues long. Germline values: CDR1 DFQATT, CDR2 SNEGSKA (reference sequence). The CDR3 reads CSARTAFDSTDTQYF. Here the CDR3 DNA reads TGCAGTGCCAGGACAGCCTTCGATAGCACAGATACGCAGTATTTT.

The J gene is TRBJ2-2, the V gene TRBV12-3 or TRBV12-4, with D perhaps given as TRBD1 or TRBD2 (5 bases each). The length of the CDR3 is 18 residues. The V gene lost 3 bases and the J gene lost 6 bases, with 23 bases spanning the gap. CDR3 DNA: TGTGCCAGCAGTTTGGGACCAGGGAAAGGTTGGGTTGCCGGGGAGCTGTTTTTT. Its translation is CASSLGPGKGWVAGELFF.

In this sample, this clonotype turned up a few times. The rearrangement links TRBV29-1 to TRBJ2-3; 11 bases align to TRBD1. Germline loops: CDR1 SQVTM, CDR2 ANQGSEA. With V trimmed by 5 bases and J by 5 bases, 12 bases remained unmatched. The CDR3 runs to 16 residues. Written as DNA, the CDR3 is TGCAGCGTTATCTTTGCAGAGGACAGGGGGCAAGATACGCAGTATTTT. It codes for CSVIFAEDRGQDTQYF.

In its sample, this clonotype was seen a few times. The chain couples TRBV7-9 to TRBJ1-4; D unresolved. The CDR3 is made up of 16 amino acids. The germline gives CDR1 SEHNR, CDR2 FQNEAQ (reference sequence). Trimming left V 5 bases short and J 8 bases short, with 21 bases between. CDR3 region: CASSLGNRGAEEKLFF. The DNA for the CDR3 is TGTGCCAGCAGCCTAGGGAACAGAGGCGCCGAAGAAAAACTGTTTTTT.

The CDR3 nucleotides read TGTGCCAGCAGGAGTATAGCGGGACCGGCGATAGAGACCCAGTACTTC. Its translation: CASRSIAGPAIETQYF. This chain connects TRBV7-8 to TRBJ2-5; 8 nucleotides agree with TRBD2. V was pared by 6 bases and J by 4 bases, with 13 bases of the junction left unmatched. Germline CDR1 is SGHVS and CDR2 is FQNEAQ. The CDR3 covers 16 residues.

This clonotype came up many times. V is TRBV11-2 and J is TRBJ2-3; D is possibly TRBD1 or TRBD2 (5 bases each). Germline CDR1 reads SGHAT; CDR2 reads FQNNGV. V lost 1 base to trimming and J lost 5 bases, with 10 bases between them. The CDR3 contains 14 residues. The CDR3 region is CASSLGGTRDTQYF. CDR3 nucleotides: TGTGCCAGCAGCTTAGGAGGGACCCGAGATACGCAGTATTTT.

The V call is TRBV12-3 or TRBV12-4, the J call TRBJ1-5; no definite D call. Trimming removed 5 bases at V and 0 bases at J, with 8 bases between. The CDR3 totals 14 residues. The CDR3 loop is CASSGVLSNQPQHF. The CDR3 DNA reads TGTGCCAGCAGTGGGGTGCTTAGCAATCAGCCCCAGCATTTT.

This clonotype showed up many times. J is TRBJ1-1 and V is TRBV6-1; D remains ambiguous. V was clipped by 2 bases and J by 6 bases, with 10 bases between them. Per germline, CDR1 MNHNS and CDR2 SASEGT. The CDR3 is made up of 13 amino acids. CDR3 DNA sequence: TGTGCCAGCAGTGAATCGACACGCGCTGAAGCTTTCTTT. Protein sequence: CASSESTRAEAFF.

V usage is TRBV7-2 and J usage is TRBJ2-3; D tentatively reads TRBD1 or TRBD2 (6 bases each). The ends were cut back, 1 base at V and 12 bases at J, with 20 bases in the middle. Germline V gene lookup returns CDR1 SGHTA and CDR2 FQGNSA. The CDR3 is made up of 15 amino acids. The CDR3 is CASSLGGGTNPPQYF. In DNA, the CDR3 is TGTGCCAGCAGCTTAGGAGGGGGGACAAACCCGCCCCAGTATTTT.

At least ten counts were recorded for this clonotype. The rearrangement links TRBV20-1 to TRBJ2-3; 7 bases line up with TRBD2. CDR1 and CDR2 (germline): DFQATT, SNEGSKA (reference sequence). The CDR3 extends over 15 amino acids. J lost 4 bases, V lost 6 bases, and 13 bases had no gene match. The CDR3 DNA follows: TGCAGTGCCAGCGGCAGGGAGGGCGCCGCAGATACGCAGTATTTT. It codes for CSASGREGAADTQYF.

This chain links TRBV5-1 with TRBJ1-2; D gene uncertain. Germline V lookup: CDR1 SGHRS, CDR2 YFSETQ. V lost 4 bases to trimming and J lost 4 bases, with 23 bases between them. The CDR3 consists of 17 residues. The CDR3 DNA follows: TGCGCCAGCAGCCCCGGGCCCAAGAAAAAGGGCCCCTATGGCTACACCTTC. It codes for CASSPGPKKKGPYGYTF.

Only a few counts were recorded for this clonotype. V and J are TRBV7-2 and TRBJ1-2, with D unresolved. V shed 5 bases and J shed 4 bases, with 23 bases lying between them. The CDR3 contains 17 residues. Looked up from germline, CDR1 is SGHTA and CDR2 is FQGNSA. The CDR3 is CASSPKGRASGTYGYTF. The CDR3 coding sequence is TGTGCCAGCAGCCCGAAGGGTAGAGCCTCCGGTACCTATGGCTACACCTTC. Full variable domain (missing parts from reference TRBV7-2 and TRBJ1-2): GAGVSQSPSNKVTEKGKDVELRCDPISGHTALYWYRQSLGQGLEFLIYFQGNSAPDKSGLPSDRFSAERTGGSVSTLTIQRTQQEDSAVYLCASSPKGRASGTYGYTFGSGTRLTVV.

This clonotype has at least ten counts. DNA for the CDR3: TGTGCCACGACGAAGGACTACAATGAGCAGTTCTTC. Its translation is CATTKDYNEQFF. The chain employs TRBV15 and TRBJ2-1; no definite D call. The CDR3 runs to 12 residues. V shed 9 bases and J shed 3 bases, with 9 bases lying between them. CDR1 and CDR2 (germline): LNHNV, YYDKDF (reference sequence).

The count of this clonotype is one. Since a much larger clone is just one base distant, this may be a read error. V is TRBV6-5 and J is TRBJ2-2; TRBD1 might be the D (7 bases). Germline V gene sequence: CDR1 MNHEY, CDR2 SVGAGI. CDR3 length equals 15 residues. The CDR3 is CASSYRGRGTGELIF. The CDR3 bases are TGTGCCAGCAGTTACAGGGGGCGCGGGACCGGGGAGCTGATTTTT.

This clonotype was counted ten times or more. The chain recombines TRBV20-1 with TRBJ2-1; perhaps TRBD1 as D (6 bases). CDR3 size: 15 residues. Germline V gene lookup returns CDR1 DFQATT and CDR2 SNEGSKA (reference sequence). The V and J ends lost 3 bases and 6 bases respectively, with 18 bases between them. The CDR3 DNA reads TGCAGTGCTAGCGGTCCAGGGGCTGGGGTCAATGAGCAGTTCTTC. It is translated as CSASGPGAGVNEQFF.

This clonotype was observed a handful of times. The V and J genes are TRBV12-3 or TRBV12-4 and TRBJ1-2; D is unresolved. The CDR3 contains 15 residues. Trimming stripped 5 bases from V and 2 bases from J, with 15 bases between. The CDR3 loop reads CASSPSYIVNYGYTF. The CDR3 coding sequence is TGTGCCAGCAGTCCTTCATATATTGTGAACTATGGCTACACCTTC.

This clonotype was seen more than once but under ten times. The V call is TRBV6-2 or TRBV6-3, the J call TRBJ2-7; D possibly corresponds to TRBD1 (6 bases). Germline lookup yields CDR1 MNHEY and CDR2 SVGEGT. The germline V and J ends were trimmed by 4 bases and 9 bases, with 13 bases remaining between them. This CDR3 is 12 amino acids long. This chain's CDR3 is CASSSQGFGQYV. CDR3 in DNA: TGTGCCAGCAGTTCACAGGGCTTCGGGCAGTACGTC.

This clonotype was seen many times. This chain uses TRBV4-3 with TRBJ2-7, with D perhaps being TRBD1 or TRBD2 (5 bases each). This CDR3 comprises 14 residues. Trimming pared 0 bases from V and 9 bases from J, leaving 15 bases between. The germline V gene encodes CDR1 LGHNA and CDR2 YSLEER. CDR3 residues: CASSQDPGPTGQYF. CDR3 DNA sequence: TGCGCCAGCAGCCAAGATCCGGGGCCGACGGGGCAGTACTTC.

The chain has TRBV6-6 and TRBJ2-5; 9 positions match TRBD2. This CDR3 comprises 15 residues. Germline-derived CDR1 and CDR2 are MNHNY and SVGAGI (reference sequence). Trimming took 0 bases from V and 5 from J; bases not matched to a gene: 4. CDR3: CASSYSGLALETQYF. In DNA, the CDR3 is TGTGCCAGCAGTTACTCGGGACTAGCTTTGGAGACCCAGTACTTC.

This clonotype has just a few counts. The chain links TRBV5-6 to TRBJ2-4; possibly TRBD2 for D (5 bases). The length of the CDR3 is 15 residues. V was pared by 3 bases and J by 3 bases, with 13 bases between. The germline V gene has CDR1 SGHDT and CDR2 YYEEEE. In DNA form, the CDR3 reads TGTGCCAGCAGCTATCCGGGAAGTATCAAAAACATTCAGTACTTC. It translates to CASSYPGSIKNIQYF.

This clonotype was detected many times. This sequence joins TRBV20-1 and TRBJ1-5; D is unclear. CDR1 is DFQATT, CDR2 SNEGSKA, per germline (reference sequence). Trimming pared 3 bases from V and 1 base from J, leaving 7 bases between. The CDR3 contains 13 residues. CDR3 sequence: CSASRNSNQPQHF. In nucleotides, the CDR3 is TGCAGTGCTAGTCGCAACAGCAATCAGCCCCAGCATTTT.